These T cell receptor beta chains were read from a single sample in a study of T cells in Graves' hyperthyroidism and ophthalmopathy. One entry per CDR3 protein, called by TCRdb with MiXCR from the multiplex PCR reads. Of around 540,000 distinct CDR3 sequences listed, about 16% were seen once; the top ten hold about 29%. The sequencing input was blood. The receptor source for this set is a woman aged 30 to 39 with Graves' ophthalmopathy. The CDR3 runs from the conserved cysteine through the conserved F or W. The D gene is left open where the match is weak. Part of the rows lack a size; the others show once, few, many or a class for expanded clones.

CDR3 length	clone size	J gene	V gene	D gene	CDR3 protein	CDR3 DNA
15	many	TRBJ1-4	TRBV6-5	NA	CASSYSQELREKLFF	TGTGCCAGCAGTTACTCGCAGGAGCTCCGTGAAAAACTGTTTTTT
14	many	TRBJ2-1	TRBV11-1	NA	CASSLAGEGVEQFF	TGTGCCAGCAGCTTAGCGGGTGAGGGTGTCGAGCAGTTCTTC
12	NA	TRBJ2-5	TRBV29-1	TRBD2	CSISQGGETQYF	TGCAGCATATCTCAGGGAGGGGAGACCCAGTACTTC
14	few	TRBJ1-3	TRBV28	NA	CASSPATGANTIYF	TGTGCCAGCAGTCCGGCGACCGGGGCCAACACCATATATTTT
15	many	TRBJ2-5	TRBV18	NA	CASSPSGQGGETQYF	TGTGCCAGCTCACCATCGGGACAAGGCGGGGAGACCCAGTACTTC
15	few	TRBJ1-5	TRBV6-1	NA	CASSQGVSSNQPQHF	TGTGCCAGCTCACAGGGAGTTTCAAGCAATCAGCCCCAGCATTTT
16	many	TRBJ2-1	TRBV3-1	TRBD2	CASSQETGLGSSEQFF	TGTGCCAGCAGCCAAGAGACCGGACTAGGCTCATCTGAGCAGTTCTTC
14	NA	TRBJ2-7	TRBV6-1	NA	CASTSSLAPYEQYF	TGTGCCAGCACCTCTTCTCTAGCGCCCTACGAGCAGTACTTC
12	many	TRBJ2-1	TRBV11-2	NA	CASSLAYNEQFF	TGTGCCAGCAGCTTAGCTTATAATGAGCAGTTCTTC
14	NA	TRBJ2-2	TRBV14	NA	CASSQDLGPGELFF	TGTGCCAGCAGCCAAGATCTGGGACCCGGGGAGCTGTTTTTT
15	many	TRBJ2-5	TRBV5-6	NA	CASSLASGSRETQYF	TGTGCCAGCAGCTTGGCCTCCGGGAGTAGGGAGACCCAGTACTTC
15	many	TRBJ1-1	TRBV30	NA	CAWSVWGARNTEAFF	TGTGCCTGGAGTGTATGGGGGGCCCGGAACACTGAAGCTTTCTTT
18	many	TRBJ2-2	TRBV7-6	TRBD1	CASSFHRSGGRNTGELFF	TGTGCCAGCAGCTTCCACCGTTCAGGGGGACGGAACACCGGGGAGCTGTTTTTT
16	few	TRBJ1-5	TRBV11-2	NA	CASSRGVGLRNQPQHF	TGTGCCAGCAGCCGGGGGGTTGGTTTGCGCAATCAGCCCCAGCATTTT
15	many	TRBJ2-5	TRBV4-1	NA	CASSQDGKGRETQYF	TGCGCCAGCAGCCAAGATGGGAAGGGTAGGGAGACCCAGTACTTC
15	NA	TRBJ2-1	TRBV4-2	NA	CASSQYSLPSGEQFF	TGTGCCAGCAGCCAATACTCTCTGCCTTCTGGTGAGCAGTTCTTC
14	many	TRBJ1-1	TRBV7-2	NA	CASSLDAGSTEAFF	TGTGCCAGCAGCTTAGACGCGGGGAGCACTGAAGCTTTCTTT
12	NA	TRBJ1-6	TRBV10-3	NA	CAAGQPPGELHF	TGTGCCGCCGGACAGCCGCCGGGAGAACTCCACTTT
14	NA	TRBJ1-5	TRBV4-3	NA	CASSQVRSHQPQHF	TGCGCCAGCAGCCAAGTGCGCAGCCATCAGCCCCAGCATTTT
13	NA	TRBJ2-3	TRBV12-3/TRBV12-4	TRBD1	CASSDRGKDTQYF	TGTGCCAGCAGTGACAGGGGCAAAGATACGCAGTATTTT
14	NA	TRBJ1-1	TRBV7-2	NA	CASSPSGMNTQAFF	TGTGCCAGCAGCCCAAGCGGCATGAACACTCAAGCTTTCTTT
14	many	TRBJ1-5	TRBV5-6	TRBD1	CASSLVGTGGKQHF	TGTGCCAGCAGCTTGGTCGGGACAGGGGGCAAGCAGCATTTT
13	many	TRBJ2-7	TRBV30	NA	CAWSVRQGYEQYF	TGTGCCTGGAGTGTAAGGCAGGGCTACGAGCAGTACTTC
12	many	TRBJ2-7	TRBV20-1	NA	CSAAEGPYEQYF	TGCAGTGCCGCAGAGGGGCCCTACGAGCAGTACTTC
14	NA	TRBJ2-1	TRBV6-1	TRBD2	CASRLAGVRNEQFF	TGTGCCAGCCGGCTAGCGGGAGTTCGCAATGAGCAGTTCTTC
15	many	TRBJ2-1	TRBV27	TRBD2	CASGGLAGGSNEQFF	TGTGCCAGCGGGGGACTAGCGGGAGGCTCCAATGAGCAGTTCTTC
17	many	TRBJ2-1	TRBV2	TRBD2	CASSLRWAGGPNNEQFF	TGTGCCAGCAGCCTCAGGTGGGCGGGAGGGCCCAACAATGAGCAGTTCTTC
14	NA	TRBJ1-6	TRBV9	NA	CASSPQHLGSPLHF	TGTGCCAGCAGTCCCCAGCACCTGGGGTCACCCCTCCACTTT
15	many	TRBJ2-3	TRBV7-2	TRBD2	CASSLWGGGGDTQYF	TGTGCCAGCAGCTTGTGGGGGGGGGGAGGGGATACGCAGTATTTT
15	few	TRBJ2-7	TRBV28	TRBD1	CASSRGQASSYEQYF	TGTGCCAGCAGTCGGGGACAGGCGAGCTCCTACGAGCAGTACTTC
14	many	TRBJ1-1	TRBV5-6	NA	CASSLRDRHTEAFF	TGTGCCAGCAGCTTACGAGACAGACATACTGAAGCTTTCTTT
12	NA	TRBJ1-4	TRBV9	NA	CASSVAGEKLFF	TGTGCCAGCAGCGTAGCAGGTGAAAAACTGTTTTTT
19	NA	TRBJ2-6	TRBV28	TRBD1	CASSPRGLGSPSGANVLTF	TGTGCCAGCAGCCCCAGGGGGCTCGGGAGCCCCTCTGGGGCCAACGTCCTGACTTTC
17	NA	TRBJ2-3	TRBV28	NA	CASSLPRGEGRADTQYF	TGTGCCAGCAGTCTTCCCAGGGGCGAGGGGCGCGCAGATACGCAGTATTTT
16	NA	TRBJ2-3	TRBV7-2	TRBD2	CASSLDAGGPMDTQYF	TGTGCCAGCAGCTTAGACGCGGGAGGGCCGATGGATACGCAGTATTTT
16	NA	TRBJ2-2	TRBV7-6	TRBD1	CASSLGTGGRTGELFF	TGTGCCAGCAGCTTAGGGACAGGGGGCCGTACCGGGGAGCTGTTTTTT
13	few	TRBJ2-5	TRBV19	NA	CASSIAAGETQYF	TGTGCCAGTAGTATTGCGGCGGGGGAGACCCAGTACTTC
16	many	TRBJ2-3	TRBV28	TRBD2	CASSKQREGNTDTQYF	TGTGCCAGCAGTAAACAGCGGGAGGGGAACACAGATACGCAGTATTTT
16	NA	TRBJ1-4	TRBV9	NA	CASSSEPDVGHQELFF	TGTGCCAGCAGCTCCGAACCCGACGTAGGTCACCAGGAACTGTTTTTT
14	once	TRBJ2-3	TRBV11-1	TRBD2	CASRSGLDTDTQYF	TGTGCCAGCAGGTCGGGACTAGATACAGATACGCAGTATTTT
15	NA	TRBJ2-1	TRBV28	NA	CASSSPSDLHFGQFF	TGTGCCAGCAGTTCCCCCAGTGACTTACACTTTGGACAGTTCTTC
13	many	TRBJ1-1	TRBV30	NA	CAWSVDSMSEAFF	TGTGCCTGGAGTGTTGATTCAATGTCAGAAGCTTTCTTT
13	many	TRBJ1-3	TRBV11-2	NA	CASSRGRGNTIYF	TGTGCCAGCAGCAGGGGAAGAGGAAACACCATATATTTT
14	NA	TRBJ2-7	TRBV11-2	NA	CASRSPGLNYEQYF	TGTGCCAGCAGGTCCCCGGGACTTAATTACGAGCAGTACTTC
13	many	TRBJ2-1	TRBV28	TRBD2	CASSASGRAGQFF	TGTGCCAGCTCGGCTAGCGGGAGGGCCGGGCAGTTCTTC
16	NA	TRBJ2-2	TRBV6-5	TRBD1	CASRYRGQGIAGELFF	TGTGCCAGCAGATACCGGGGACAGGGTATCGCCGGGGAGCTGTTTTTT
15	NA	TRBJ2-2	TRBV6-1	NA	CASSSSGAEVGELFF	TGTGCCAGCAGTTCATCCGGGGCCGAGGTCGGGGAGCTGTTTTTT
16	few	TRBJ1-5	TRBV27	NA	CASSSGGKLSNQPQHF	TGTGCCAGCTCTTCCGGGGGCAAGTTGAGCAATCAGCCCCAGCATTTT
14	many	TRBJ2-7	TRBV6-2/TRBV6-3	NA	CASRDRPTVYEQYF	TGTGCCAGCAGAGACCGACCGACAGTCTACGAGCAGTACTTC
12	NA	TRBJ2-7	TRBV28	NA	CAGSSPGYEQYF	TGTGCCGGCAGTTCCCCGGGCTACGAGCAGTACTTC
15	few	TRBJ2-5	TRBV28	NA	CASSLWGGSEETQYF	TGTGCCAGCAGTTTATGGGGGGGAAGCGAGGAGACCCAGTACTTC
12	few	TRBJ1-1	TRBV29-1	TRBD1	CSARQGAAEAFF	TGCAGCGCCAGACAGGGGGCGGCTGAAGCTTTCTTT
13	many	TRBJ1-1	TRBV2	TRBD1	CANGRQGGQEAFF	TGTGCCAACGGGAGACAGGGAGGCCAAGAAGCTTTCTTT
16	NA	TRBJ2-1	TRBV28	TRBD1	CASSLPGQGRYNEQFF	TGTGCCAGCAGTTTACCGGGACAGGGTCGCTACAATGAGCAGTTCTTC
13	few	TRBJ1-6	TRBV4-3	NA	CASSQYEDSPLHF	TGCGCCAGCAGCCAATATGAGGATTCACCCCTCCACTTT
14	NA	TRBJ2-4	TRBV7-2	NA	CASSASSAKNIQYF	TGTGCCAGCAGCGCAAGCTCGGCCAAAAACATTCAGTACTTC
13	many	TRBJ2-7	TRBV12-3/TRBV12-4	NA	CASSFRPRDEQYF	TGTGCCAGCAGTTTTCGCCCCCGGGACGAGCAGTACTTC
11	many	TRBJ2-5	TRBV3-1	NA	CASSQGETQYF	TGTGCCAGCAGTCAGGGGGAGACCCAGTACTTC
15	NA	TRBJ2-1	TRBV4-2	TRBD2	CASSLGLAVLNEQFF	TGTGCCAGCAGCCTTGGACTAGCGGTACTCAATGAGCAGTTCTTC